This entry describes one T cell receptor (beta chain). These data originate in a study of CD8 T cells in Susac syndrome. Study summary: Patients with Susac syndrome were therapy-naive, taking corticosteroids, with some also receiving intravenous immunoglobulin, or taking intravenous immunoglobulin alone at the time their blood was drawn.

This CDR3 is built from 14 residues. V was pared by 1 base and J by 9 bases, with 10 bases between. The germline gives CDR1 LGHDT, CDR2 YNNKEL (reference sequence). With random hexamers, 0.5 to 1 ug RNA was reverse transcribed. From the immunoSEQ multiplex PCR reads, TCRdb called clonotypes with MiXCR, one entry per CDR3 protein. The data hold 50,000 to 55,000 distinct CDR3 sequences, with 95% observed a single time. The J gene is TRBJ1-6, the V gene TRBV3-1, with D perhaps TRBD1 (5 bases). The sequenced material came from CD8+ T cells from PBMCs. The source of this sequence is a human donor with Susac syndrome. CDR3 in DNA: TGTGCCAGCAGCCAAGGGCAGGGTGGTTCACCCCTCCACTTT. It encodes CASSQGQGGSPLHF.